The 7 T cell receptor beta chains reported below all come from one sample, sequenced in a study of blood T cell repertoires in COVID-19 (dated by TCRdb to the early 2020s). The library was generated by the immunoSEQ multiplex PCR assay. TCRdb carries this immuneACCESS record with in-frame sequences only. Its versions omit some clonotypes, under half of them owing to an unresolved V gene in the studies checked, with the rest unexplained. Recorded for this sample are some 76,000 clones; approximately 78% of them occurred a single time. The ten largest clones add up to more than 15% of the sample. Sequencing was performed on peripheral blood. Source of these receptors: an older woman with acute or convalescent COVID-19.

This chain connects TRBV7-2 to TRBJ1-2; D is perhaps TRBD1 (6 bases). The CDR3 is made up of 14 amino acids. Per the germline V gene, CDR1 is SGHTA and CDR2 is FQGNSA. Trimming left V 5 bases short and J 7 bases short, with 17 bases between. CDR3 region: CASSPGGAGIGYTF. The CDR3 DNA reads as TGTGCCAGCAGCCCTGGGGGGGCAGGGATTGGCTACACCTTC.

The rearrangement joins TRBV4-1 to TRBJ1-2, with 10 bases that match TRBD1. Germline trimming cut 10 bases from V and 8 bases from J; bases unmatched to any gene: 19. Germline CDR1 reads MGHRA; CDR2 reads YSYEKL. The CDR3 contains 16 residues. The CDR3 region is CANLCRQGADLGGYTF. The CDR3 nucleotides are TGCGCCAACCTTTGCCGACAGGGGGCGGACTTGGGCGGCTACACCTTC.

V is TRBV12-5 and J is TRBJ1-1; a possible D gene is TRBD1 (6 bases). Looked up from germline, CDR1 is LGHNT and CDR2 is FRNRAP. CDR3 length equals 12 residues. Deletions cut 6 bases from V and 6 bases from J, with 11 bases between. CDR3 nucleotides: TGTGCTAGTGGACAAGGACAGTCTGAAGCTTTCTTT. Its translation is CASGQGQSEAFF.

This clone was seen a single time. This chain uses TRBV30 with TRBJ1-1, with D possibly being TRBD1 (6 bases). Germline-derived CDR1 and CDR2 are GTSNPN and SVGIG (reference sequence). Trimming pared 3 bases from V and 5 bases from J, leaving 13 bases between. The CDR3 contains 13 residues. The CDR3 loop is CAWRFNRDTEAFF. In nucleotides, the CDR3 is TGTGCCTGGAGATTTAACAGGGATACTGAAGCTTTCTTT.

V usage is TRBV27 and J usage is TRBJ2-7; a weak D match, TRBD1 (6 bases). The CDR3 sequence is 13 residues long. V was trimmed by 6 bases and J by 9 bases, leaving 18 bases between them. The germline V gene encodes CDR1 MNHEY and CDR2 SMNVEV (reference sequence). The CDR3 sequence: CASSTQGGDAQYF. The CDR3 nucleotides are TGTGCCAGCAGCACCCAAGGGGGTGATGCGCAGTACTTC.

The J gene is TRBJ2-3, the V gene TRBV7-8; no clear D. The germline V and J ends were trimmed by 3 bases and 0 bases, with 7 bases remaining between them. The CDR3 contains 14 residues. CDR1 is SGHVS, CDR2 FQNEAQ, per germline. This CDR3 reads CASSFSISTDTQYF. The DNA for the CDR3 is TGTGCCAGCAGCTTCTCTATTAGCACAGATACGCAGTATTTT. Filled out from reference TRBV7-8 and TRBJ2-3, the complete variable domain reads GAGVSQSPRYKVAKRGQDVALRCDPISGHVSLFWYQQALGQGPEFLTYFQNEAQLDKSGLPSDRFFAERPEGSVSTLKIQRTQQEDSAVYLCASSFSISTDTQYFGPGTRLTVL.

Comments on this clone: This specimen includes other DNA sequences encoding the same CDR3. The chain has TRBV24-1 and TRBJ1-4; 7 nucleotides line up with TRBD1. The CDR3 loop spans 15 amino acids. Germline CDR1 and CDR2: KGHDR and SFDVKD. V trimming: 8 bases; J trimming: 1 base; junction bases outside the gene matches: 6. The CDR3 sequence is CATKRGHGTNEKLFF. Written as DNA, the CDR3 is TGTGCCACCAAGAGGGGGCACGGAACTAATGAAAAACTGTTTTTT.